These 2 T cell receptor beta chains were sequenced from one sample in a study of beta chain features in type 1 diabetes. The sequenced template was cDNA made from the entire isolated RNA. TCRdb's table, derived via immunoSEQ multiplex PCR, lists solely in-frame clones and lacks some. Of under 950,000 clones listed, roughly 17% are singletons. Sample: naive CD4+ T cells from blood. These receptors were obtained from a woman between 18 and 30 years old in good health.

The V and J genes are TRBV28 and TRBJ2-7; D possibly corresponds to TRBD1 (6 bases). Looked up from germline, CDR1 is MDHEN and CDR2 is SYDVKM. CDR3 length equals 13 residues. V lost 2 bases to trimming and J lost 6 bases, with 11 bases between them. The CDR3 is CASSLQGPGEQYF. Here the CDR3 DNA reads TGTGCCAGCAGTTTACAGGGGCCCGGCGAGCAGTACTTC.

This clone showed up just a few times. The rearrangement links TRBV7-3 to TRBJ2-2, with unresolved D. This CDR3 spans 13 amino acids. Germline values: CDR1 SGHTA, CDR2 FQGTGA. Trimming took 6 bases from V and 4 from J, leaving 9 bases between them. CDR3 sequence reads: CASSSTFTGELFF. The CDR3 DNA reads TGTGCCAGCAGTTCCACCTTCACCGGGGAGCTGTTTTTT.